The 25 T cell receptor beta chains below all came from one sample that was sequenced in a study of identical twins. TCRdb called the 5' RACE reads again in MiXCR, with one record for every CDR3 protein. The table shows just under 650,000 distinct CDR3 sequences, with less than 9% occurring only once. This same sample was also taken into another study, of yellow fever vaccine responses in identical twins.

Specimen: PBMCs. The receptors stem from a young woman in good health.

This clonotype has a count of ten or more. The chain combines TRBV28 with TRBJ2-2; D gene unclear. The CDR3 has 16 amino acids. CDR1 is MDHEN, CDR2 SYDVKM, per germline. The germline V and J ends were trimmed by 3 bases and 6 bases, with 17 bases remaining between them. The CDR3 sequence: CASSFMGWSVSGELFF. CDR3 nucleotide sequence: TGTGCCAGCAGTTTTATGGGATGGTCGGTGTCCGGGGAGCTGTTTTTT.

This clonotype has just a few counts. The V gene is TRBV19, the J gene TRBJ2-4; the match to TRBD1 covers 8 bases. Germline CDR1 is LNHDA and CDR2 is SQIVND (reference sequence). With 6 bases clipped from V and 0 bases from J, the junction kept 4 bases outside the gene matches. The CDR3 spans 15 residues. In nucleotides, the CDR3 is TGTGCCAGTAGCTGGACAGGGAAAGCCAAAAACATTCAGTACTTC. This gives the protein CASSWTGKAKNIQYF. Combining the CDR3 with reference TRBV19 and TRBJ2-4 gives the whole variable domain DGGITQSPKYLFRKEGQNVTLSCEQNLNHDAMYWYRQDPGQGLRLIYYSQIVNDFQKGDIAEGYSVSREKKESFPLTVTSAQKNPTAFYLCASSWTGKAKNIQYFGAGTRLSVL.

The chain couples TRBV9 to TRBJ1-5, with 7 bases fitting TRBD1. Germline lookup yields CDR1 SGDLS and CDR2 YYNGEE. The length of the CDR3 is 16 residues. The V gene end was trimmed by 0 bases and the J gene end by 2 bases; junction bases not matched to a gene: 5. The CDR3 here is CASSVGGGAGNQPQHF. CDR3 bases: TGTGCCAGCAGCGTAGGAGGGGGCGCTGGCAATCAGCCCCAGCATTTT.

CDR3 bases: TGCGCCAGCAGCTTGTTGGGACAGGGACCGAACACTGAAGCTTTCTTT. Translated: CASSLLGQGPNTEAFF. The rearrangement links TRBV5-1 to TRBJ1-1, with 9 bases fitting TRBD1. CDR3 length: 16 residues. Germline V lookup: CDR1 SGHRS, CDR2 YFSETQ. V was pared by 1 base and J by 1 base, with 5 bases of the junction left unmatched. The variable domain in full, completed from reference TRBV5-1 and TRBJ1-1, reads KAGVTQTPRYLIKTRGQQVTLSCSPISGHRSVSWYQQTPGQGLQFLFEYFSETQRNKGNFPGRFSGRQFSNSRSEMNVSTLELGDSALYLCASSLLGQGPNTEAFFGQGTRLTVV.

This rearrangement joins TRBV7-3 to TRBJ2-1; 9 positions agree with TRBD2. Germline CDR1 reads SGHTA; CDR2 reads FQGTGA. Trimming cost V 3 bases and J 4 bases; bases outside gene matches: 7. The CDR3 runs to 16 residues. The CDR3 bases are TGTGCCAGCAGCTTTGCAATAGCGGGAGTATACAATGAGCAGTTCTTC. Protein product: CASSFAIAGVYNEQFF.

This clonotype was recorded many times. This rearrangement joins TRBV15 to TRBJ2-1; a weak D match, TRBD2 (5 bases). Trimming stripped 5 bases from V and 4 bases from J, with 15 bases between. The CDR3 has 15 amino acids. Germline lookup yields CDR1 LNHNV and CDR2 YYDKDF (reference sequence). CDR3 region: CATSGNSGLYNEQFF. The DNA of the CDR3 is TGTGCCACCAGCGGTAACAGCGGCCTATACAATGAGCAGTTCTTC.

The rearrangement links TRBV5-1 to TRBJ1-6, with D maybe TRBD1 (6 bases). CDR1 and CDR2 (germline): SGHRS, YFSETQ. Trimming removed 4 bases from V and 7 bases from J, with 18 bases in between. This CDR3 has 16 amino acids. CDR3 sequence: CASSDFGTPENSPLHF. The CDR3 DNA follows: TGCGCCAGCAGCGACTTTGGGACACCGGAGAATTCACCCCTCCACTTT.

This clonotype was detected ten times or more. V is TRBV20-1 and J is TRBJ2-5, with D hard to call. Germline CDR1 reads DFQATT; CDR2 reads SNEGSKA (reference sequence). Trimming took 4 bases from V and 0 from J, leaving 6 bases between them. The CDR3 has 12 residues. Here the CDR3 reads CSAKTYQETQYF. CDR3 DNA sequence: TGCAGTGCTAAGACATACCAAGAGACCCAGTACTTC.

In its sample, this clonotype was seen many times. The chain recombines TRBV12-3 or TRBV12-4 with TRBJ2-1; D may be TRBD1 (6 bases). The V end lost 4 bases, the J end lost 3 bases, and 19 bases lay between the germline ends. CDR3 size: 17 residues. CDR3 coding DNA: TGTGCCAGCAGTTCCACTAAAACAGGGAGAGACTACAATGAGCAGTTCTTC. This translates into CASSSTKTGRDYNEQFF.

A few counts support this clonotype. This chain uses TRBV24-1 with TRBJ2-1; 10 bases line up with TRBD2. Looked up from germline, CDR1 is KGHDR and CDR2 is SFDVKD. Losses at the gene ends were 7 bases for V and 5 bases for J; bases not matched to a gene: 1. This CDR3 has 13 amino acids. The CDR3 sequence: CATRGLADNEQFF. The CDR3 region has the DNA TGTGCCACCAGAGGACTAGCGGACAATGAGCAGTTCTTC.

In its sample, this clonotype was seen many times. The gene calls are TRBV6-5 and TRBJ2-7; D could derive from TRBD1 or TRBD2 (5 bases each). CDR1 MNHEY and CDR2 SVGAGI come from the germline V gene. V was trimmed by 2 bases and J by 1 base, leaving 6 bases between them. The CDR3 has 13 amino acids. As DNA, the CDR3 is TGTGCCAGCAGTTACGGGGGATCCTACGAGCAGTACTTC. It yields the protein CASSYGGSYEQYF.

This clonotype has only a few counts. The chain uses TRBV7-3 and TRBJ2-6; D is perhaps TRBD1 (5 bases). Germline V gives CDR1 SGHTA, CDR2 FQGTGA. The V end was cut by 1 base, the J end by 2 bases, with 9 bases between. CDR3 length: 16 amino acids. The CDR3 nucleotides read TGTGCCAGCAGCTTAATAGGGGTCCCTGGGGCCAACGTCCTGACTTTC. Translation: CASSLIGVPGANVLTF. Complete variable domain (other parts from reference TRBV7-3 and TRBJ2-6): GAGVSQTPSNKVTEKGKYVELRCDPISGHTALYWYRQSLGQGPEFLIYFQGTGAADDSGLPNDRFFAVRPEGSVSTLKIQRTERGDSAVYLCASSLIGVPGANVLTFGAGSRLTVL.

This chain joins TRBV7-6 and TRBJ2-3; D gene ambiguous. The germline V and J ends were trimmed by 1 base and 0 bases, with 8 bases remaining between them. CDR3 size: 15 residues. Germline CDR1 and CDR2: SGHVS and FNYEAQ. CDR3 in DNA: TGTGCCAGCAGCTTAGTCGGGCACAGCACAGATACGCAGTATTTT. It specifies CASSLVGHSTDTQYF.

This clonotype was counted a few times. The chain uses TRBV2 and TRBJ2-2, with D possibly TRBD2 on 5 matching bases. Germline V gene data show CDR1 as SNHLY and CDR2 as FYNNEI. V lost 3 bases, J lost 4 bases, and 9 bases lay in between. The CDR3 contains 14 residues. The CDR3 region has the DNA TGTGCCAGCAGTGACGACGCGGGCACCGGGGAGCTGTTTTTT. It encodes CASSDDAGTGELFF.

The table lists this clonotype with many counts. The chain combines TRBV5-6 with TRBJ2-1; tentatively, D is TRBD1 (5 bases). Per the germline V gene, CDR1 is SGHDT and CDR2 is YYEEEE. Trimming cost V 0 bases and J 11 bases, with 12 bases left between them. This CDR3 has 13 amino acids. Here the CDR3 reads CASSLGLGPKQFF. In DNA, the CDR3 is TGTGCCAGCAGCTTGGGGTTGGGGCCCAAGCAGTTCTTC.

This clonotype was recorded at least ten times. J is TRBJ2-5 and V is TRBV20-1; perhaps TRBD1 as D (6 bases). Per the germline V gene, CDR1 is DFQATT and CDR2 is SNEGSKA (reference sequence). CDR3 length: 14 amino acids. V was shortened by 5 bases and J by 4 bases, with 17 bases between the two germline ends. CDR3: CSAFPQGSGETQYF. CDR3 DNA sequence: TGCAGTGCTTTTCCTCAGGGGAGCGGAGAGACCCAGTACTTC.

In its sample, this clonotype was seen many times. The chain combines TRBV12-3 or TRBV12-4 with TRBJ1-2; 7 bases agree with TRBD1. J gave up 3 bases and V 6 bases, and 10 bases lay outside the gene matches. This CDR3 region has 15 residues. Here the CDR3 reads CASSQRQGGYYGYTF. The CDR3 DNA reads TGTGCCAGCAGCCAAAGGCAGGGGGGATACTATGGCTACACCTTC.

This clonotype appeared a few times. The genes are TRBV19 and TRBJ1-5; TRBD1 might be the D (5 bases). The CDR3 has 13 amino acids. Germline CDR1 reads LNHDA; CDR2 reads SQIVND (reference sequence). The germline V and J ends were trimmed by 7 bases and 0 bases, with 7 bases remaining between them. Here the CDR3 reads CASTGFSNQPQHF. CDR3 nucleotide sequence: TGTGCCAGTACAGGGTTTAGCAATCAGCCCCAGCATTTT.

This clonotype came up many times. The chain has TRBV7-8 and TRBJ1-5; 9 nucleotides line up with TRBD1. V gave up 3 bases and J gave up 8 bases; unmatched junction bases: 8. CDR3 length: 15 amino acids. CDR1 SGHVS and CDR2 FQNEAQ come from the germline V gene. CDR3 in DNA: TGTGCCAGCAGCTTTTTACAGGGGGCTTCTAAGCCCCAGCATTTT. Protein product: CASSFLQGASKPQHF.

This clonotype was detected ten times or more. V is TRBV4-1 and J is TRBJ2-5, with D perhaps TRBD1 (6 bases). The CDR3 extends over 14 amino acids. CDR1 is MGHRA, CDR2 YSYEKL, per germline. Between the trimmed V and J ends, which lost 3 bases and 5 bases, there was a span of 13 bases. The CDR3 spells CASSHQGRLETQYF. The CDR3 bases are TGCGCCAGCAGCCACCAGGGGCGTTTGGAGACCCAGTACTTC.

This clonotype was detected only a few times. The chain combines TRBV2 with TRBJ1-1; D unresolved. Trimming removed 2 bases at V and 5 bases at J, with 12 bases between. Germline V CDR1 and CDR2: SNHLY, FYNNEI. The CDR3 runs 14 residues. CDR3 sequence: CASSESGLRTEAFF. CDR3 DNA: TGTGCCAGCAGTGAATCCGGGTTGAGAACTGAAGCTTTCTTT.

The rearrangement uses TRBV24-1 and TRBJ2-1; D is possibly TRBD1 (6 bases). Trimming removed 7 bases at V and 9 bases at J, with 15 bases between. The CDR3 is 13 amino acids. Germline V CDR1 and CDR2: KGHDR, SFDVKD. The chain's CDR3 is CATRDEGVSEQFF. CDR3 nucleotides: TGTGCCACCAGAGACGAGGGGGTAAGTGAGCAGTTCTTC.

V usage is TRBV6-5 and J usage is TRBJ1-1, with D perhaps TRBD1 (6 bases). The length of the CDR3 is 16 residues. The germline V gene has CDR1 MNHEY and CDR2 SVGAGI. The V and J ends lost 1 base and 1 base respectively, with 13 bases between them. CDR3 sequence: CASSYYPSGQNTEAFF. DNA of the CDR3: TGTGCCAGCAGTTACTACCCATCGGGACAGAACACTGAAGCTTTCTTT.

The CDR3 coding sequence is TGCAGCGTTGAACCCGCGGGGGGCCTCTCCTACAATGAGCAGTTCTTC. Its translation is CSVEPAGGLSYNEQFF. The chain joins TRBV29-1 to TRBJ2-1; 8 nucleotides agree with TRBD2. J was trimmed by 0 bases and V by 2 bases; bases with no gene match: 6. The germline V gene has CDR1 SQVTM and CDR2 ANQGSEA. CDR3 size: 16 residues.

This chain connects TRBV6-6 to TRBJ1-5, with TRBD1 matching over 8 bases. J was trimmed by 12 bases and V by 4 bases; bases with no gene match: 5. This CDR3 region has 12 residues. Germline-derived CDR1 and CDR2 are MNHNY and SVGAGI (reference sequence). In DNA form, the CDR3 reads TGTGCCAGCAGTTTCCGGACAGGGTTCCAGCATTTT. Translated: CASSFRTGFQHF.